The 20 T cell receptor beta chains presented below share a single source sample, sequenced in a study of brain metastases from non-small cell lung cancer. Using immunoSEQ multiplex PCR, the repertoire was profiled, and TCRdb retains in-frame clones only, with some absent. The sample contains about 3,300 clones, under 80% of which appear only once. Sequencing was carried out using primary lung tumor tissue. Source of these receptors: a donor aged 40 or over with non-small cell lung cancer.

This clone was observed a single time. The V gene is TRBV19, the J gene TRBJ1-5; 8 positions match TRBD1. V lost 7 bases and J lost 2; bases outside the gene matches: 10. This CDR3 is built from 16 residues. Germline CDR1 and CDR2: LNHDA and SQIVND (reference sequence). The CDR3 coding sequence is TGTGCCAGTAAACAACAGGGGGTCGGGGGCAATCAGCCCCAGCATTTT. Amino acids: CASKQQGVGGNQPQHF.

This chain connects TRBV10-2 to TRBJ2-2; 9 nucleotides agree with TRBD1. This CDR3 is 14 amino acids long. Germline V CDR1 and CDR2: WSHSY, SAAADI. J gave up 2 bases and V 10 bases, and 5 bases lay outside the gene matches. CDR3 in DNA: TGCGCCATCACAGGGGGCATCAACACCGGGGAGCTGTTTTTT. Amino acid sequence: CAITGGINTGELFF.

With regard to this clone: A much larger clone sits a single nucleotide away, making a read error possible. The rearrangement uses TRBV4-3 and TRBJ1-2; no clear D. The CDR3 extends over 14 amino acids. V dropped 2 bases and J dropped 1 base, with 8 bases sitting between them. Germline values: CDR1 LGHNA, CDR2 YSLEER. CDR3 sequence reads: CASSQSNVNYGYTF. As DNA, the CDR3 is TGCGCCAGCAGCCAATCCAACGTTAACTATGGCTACACCTTC.

The rearrangement uses TRBV19 and TRBJ2-7, with TRBD1 matching over 7 bases. The CDR3 contains 16 residues. V lost 7 bases to trimming and J lost 0 bases; unmatched junction nucleotides: 12. CDR1 and CDR2 (germline): LNHDA, SQIVND (reference sequence). CDR3 residues: CASNIWDSEYSYEQYF. DNA of the CDR3: TGTGCCAGTAATATTTGGGACAGCGAATACTCCTACGAGCAGTACTTC.

The chain couples TRBV2 to TRBJ1-5; possibly TRBD1 for D (5 bases). Germline values: CDR1 SNHLY, CDR2 FYNNEI. The CDR3 totals 18 residues. The ends were cut back, 3 bases at V and 3 bases at J, with 21 bases in the middle. CDR3 sequence: CASSDELWSGPNNQPQHF. CDR3 coding DNA: TGTGCCAGCAGTGATGAATTGTGGTCGGGACCTAACAATCAGCCCCAGCATTTT.

This clone appeared a few times. A read error is possible here, since a much larger clone lies one base away. The chain links TRBV6-5 to TRBJ1-6, with TRBD1 as a possible D gene (5 bases). CDR3 length equals 12 residues. Per the germline V gene, CDR1 is MNHEY and CDR2 is SVGAGI. The CDR3 loop reads CVSAGNNSPLHF. The CDR3 DNA reads TGTGTCAGCGCAGGGAATAATTCACCCCTCCACTTT.

This clone has more than one count but fewer than ten. This sequence joins TRBV7-9 and TRBJ2-3, with D hard to call. V shed 2 bases and J shed 3 bases, with 6 bases lying between them. From germline, CDR1 is SEHNR and CDR2 FQNEAQ (reference sequence). This CDR3 has 13 residues. The CDR3 sequence: CASSLKKTDTQYF. In nucleotides, the CDR3 is TGTGCCAGCAGCTTAAAGAAAACAGATACGCAGTATTTT.

V is TRBV18 and J is TRBJ1-5; perhaps TRBD1 as D (5 bases). The CDR3 is 14 amino acids. The germline V and J ends were trimmed by 6 bases and 3 bases, with 12 bases remaining between them. Germline V CDR1 and CDR2: KGHSH, LQKENI. CDR3 nucleotide sequence: TGTGCCAGCTCCCCGGGGGGGTTCAATCAGCCCCAGCATTTT. It encodes CASSPGGFNQPQHF.

As for this clone: The junction departs from germline at one end; a sequencing error may be responsible. The same CDR3 is also encoded by other DNA sequences in this sample. CDR3 residues: CASSQARGTEAFF. DNA of the CDR3: TGCGCCAGCAGTCAAGCCCGGGGCACTGAAGCTTTCTTT. V gene TRBV4-3 combines with J gene TRBJ1-1; no clear D. The CDR3 has 13 residues. Germline V gene sequence: CDR1 LGHNA, CDR2 YSLEER.

The chain carries TRBV18 and TRBJ1-1; D is ambiguous. The V gene lost 6 bases and the J gene lost 1 base, with 12 bases spanning the gap. In germline, CDR1 is KGHSH, CDR2 LQKENI. This CDR3 is built from 14 residues. In DNA, the CDR3 is TGTGCCAGCTCCCCGGGCCTGGAGAACACTGAAGCTTTCTTT. Translating it yields CASSPGLENTEAFF. The whole variable domain, remainder taken from reference TRBV18 and TRBJ1-1, is NAGVMQNPRHLVRRRGQEARLRCSPMKGHSHVYWYRQLPEEGLKFMVYLQKENIIDESGMPKERFSAEFPKEGPSILRIQQVVRGDSAAYFCASSPGLENTEAFFGQGTRLTVV.

V is TRBV7-6 and J is TRBJ2-3, with 7 bases fitting TRBD2. Germline CDR1 reads SGHVS; CDR2 reads FNYEAQ. The CDR3 is 15 residues long. The ends lost 7 bases at V and 5 bases at J; junction bases unmatched: 12. For the CDR3, the DNA is TGTGCCAGCAAACCAAGCGGGGCACAGCTAGATACGCAGTATTTT. This sequence encodes CASKPSGAQLDTQYF.

This clone appeared a few times. V is TRBV21-1 and J is TRBJ2-7; TRBD1, the table's D call, was not compared with the DNA. TRBV21-1 is designated a pseudogene. The CDR3 length is 16 residues. CDR3 nucleotide sequence: TGTGCCAGCAGCAATACGACTCGACAGGGGTGGAACGAGCAGTACTTC. It encodes CASSNTTRQGWNEQYF.

The chain joins TRBV3-1 (or the pseudogene TRBV3-2) to TRBJ2-1; tentatively, D is TRBD1 or TRBD2 (7 bases each). This CDR3 region has 12 residues. V lost 4 bases to trimming and J lost 8 bases, with 9 bases between them. The germline V gene has CDR1 LGHDT and CDR2 YNNKEL (reference sequence). The CDR3 loop reads CASSPGGDEQFF. The CDR3 DNA sequence: TGTGCCAGCAGCCCAGGGGGGGATGAGCAGTTCTTC.

A word on this clone: An end of the junction differs from the germline gene, which may be a read error. Other DNA sequences within the sample encode an identical CDR3. The rearrangement joins TRBV9 to TRBJ2-7; 8 bases map to TRBD1. The CDR3 covers 13 residues. The germline gives CDR1 SGDLS, CDR2 YYNGEE. CDR3 loop: CASSRGTGVEQYF. CDR3 bases: TGTGCCAGCAGTCGTGGGACAGGAGTCGAGCAATACTTC.

The chain joins TRBV24-1 to TRBJ2-1, with a weak D call TRBD1 (6 bases). Trimming pared 7 bases from V and 3 bases from J, leaving 9 bases between. Looked up from germline, CDR1 is KGHDR and CDR2 is SFDVKD. The CDR3 extends over 13 amino acids. CDR3 coding DNA: TGTGCCACCAGCGAGGACAGCTACAATGAGCAGTTCTTC. It translates to CATSEDSYNEQFF.

V and J are TRBV7-9 and TRBJ2-3; D uncertain. Germline V gene lookup returns CDR1 SEHNR and CDR2 FQNEAQ (reference sequence). The ends were cut back, 6 bases at V and 3 bases at J, with 10 bases in the middle. The CDR3 totals 13 residues. In DNA form, the CDR3 reads TGTGCCAGCAGTATAGCCGGGACAGATACGCAGTATTTT. Its translation: CASSIAGTDTQYF.

This clone has just a few counts. This chain uses TRBV30 with TRBJ2-7; a weak D match, TRBD1 (6 bases). In germline, CDR1 is GTSNPN, CDR2 SVGIG (reference sequence). V was trimmed by 8 bases and J by 9 bases, leaving 17 bases between them. The CDR3 covers 11 residues. DNA for the CDR3: TGTGCCCAAGAGTCAGGGGAAGGGCAGTACTTC. The encoded protein is CAQESGEGQYF.

Comment on this clone: A much bigger clone sits one base away, suggesting this may be a read error. Distinct nucleotide sequences in the sample also encode this CDR3. This chain joins TRBV19 and TRBJ2-5; possibly TRBD1 for D (6 bases). Trimming removed 3 bases from V and 5 bases from J, with 16 bases in between. The CDR3 consists of 15 residues. In germline, CDR1 is LNHDA, CDR2 SQIVND (reference sequence). Here the CDR3 DNA reads TGTGCCAGTAGTATGGGAGTAACAGGGCGGGAGACCCAGTACTTC. Amino acid sequence: CASSMGVTGRETQYF.

J is TRBJ1-6 and V is TRBV9; weak D call: TRBD1 (6 bases). Germline V gives CDR1 SGDLS, CDR2 YYNGEE. Trimming stripped 3 bases from V and 7 bases from J, with 14 bases between. The CDR3 length is 15 residues. The CDR3 nucleotides are TGTGCCAGCAGCGGCCCCGAGGGGGAAAATTCACCCCTCCACTTT. Protein sequence: CASSGPEGENSPLHF.

The chain couples TRBV28 to TRBJ1-5, with 9 bases aligning to TRBD1. Unmatched junction bases numbered 6, after V lost 10 bases and J lost 5 bases. This CDR3 has 13 amino acids. CDR1 is MDHEN and CDR2 is SYDVKM in the germline V gene. The CDR3 nucleotides are TGTGCCACCTACAGGGGGCAGGATCAGCCCCAGCATTTT. Translating it yields CATYRGQDQPQHF.